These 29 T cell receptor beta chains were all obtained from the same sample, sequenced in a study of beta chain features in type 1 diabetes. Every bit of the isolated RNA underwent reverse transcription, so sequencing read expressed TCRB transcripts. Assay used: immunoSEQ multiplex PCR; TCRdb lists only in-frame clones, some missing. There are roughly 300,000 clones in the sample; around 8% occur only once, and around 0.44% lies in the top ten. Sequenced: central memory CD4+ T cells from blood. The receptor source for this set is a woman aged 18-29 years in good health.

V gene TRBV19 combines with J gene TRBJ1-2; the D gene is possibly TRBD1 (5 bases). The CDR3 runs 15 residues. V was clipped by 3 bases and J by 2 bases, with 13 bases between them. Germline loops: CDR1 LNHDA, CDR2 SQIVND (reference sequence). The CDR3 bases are TGTGCCAGTAGTATCGGGGCAGCCAAAAACTATGGCTACACCTTC. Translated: CASSIGAAKNYGYTF.

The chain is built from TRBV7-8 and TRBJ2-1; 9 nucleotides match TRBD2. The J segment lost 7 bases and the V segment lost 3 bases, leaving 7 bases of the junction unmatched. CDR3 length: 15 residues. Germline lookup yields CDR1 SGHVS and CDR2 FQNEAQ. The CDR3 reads CASSFGAGGNNEQFF. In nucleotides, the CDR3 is TGTGCCAGCAGCTTTGGGGCGGGAGGGAATAATGAGCAGTTCTTC.

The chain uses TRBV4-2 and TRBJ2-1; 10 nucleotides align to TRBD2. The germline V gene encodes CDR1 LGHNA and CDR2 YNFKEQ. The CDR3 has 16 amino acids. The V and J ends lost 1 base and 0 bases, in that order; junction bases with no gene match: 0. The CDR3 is CASSQASGSSYNEQFF. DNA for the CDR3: TGTGCCAGCAGCCAAGCTAGCGGGAGCTCCTACAATGAGCAGTTCTTC.

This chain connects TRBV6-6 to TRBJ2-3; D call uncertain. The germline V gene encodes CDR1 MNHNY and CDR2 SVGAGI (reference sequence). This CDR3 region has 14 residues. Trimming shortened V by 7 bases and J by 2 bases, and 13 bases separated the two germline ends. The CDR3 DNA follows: TGTGCCAGCAACGAGGTCTCAAACACAGATACGCAGTATTTT. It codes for CASNEVSNTDTQYF.

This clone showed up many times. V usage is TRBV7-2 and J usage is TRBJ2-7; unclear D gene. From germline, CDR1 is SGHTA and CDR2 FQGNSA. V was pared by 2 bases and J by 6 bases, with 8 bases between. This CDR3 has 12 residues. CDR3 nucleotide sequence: TGTGCCAGCAGCTTAACTATAGGCGAGCAGTACTTC. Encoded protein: CASSLTIGEQYF. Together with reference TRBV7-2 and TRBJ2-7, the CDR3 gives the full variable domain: GAGVSQSPSNKVTEKGKDVELRCDPISGHTALYWYRQSLGQGLEFLIYFQGNSAPDKSGLPSDRFSAERTGGSVSTLTIQRTQQEDSAVYLCASSLTIGEQYFGPGTRLTVT.

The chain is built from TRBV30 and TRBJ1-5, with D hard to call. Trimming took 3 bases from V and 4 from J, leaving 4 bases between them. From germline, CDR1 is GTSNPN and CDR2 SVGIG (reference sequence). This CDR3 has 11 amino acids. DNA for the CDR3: TGTGCCTGGAGGTGGAATCAGCCCCAGCATTTT. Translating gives CAWRWNQPQHF.

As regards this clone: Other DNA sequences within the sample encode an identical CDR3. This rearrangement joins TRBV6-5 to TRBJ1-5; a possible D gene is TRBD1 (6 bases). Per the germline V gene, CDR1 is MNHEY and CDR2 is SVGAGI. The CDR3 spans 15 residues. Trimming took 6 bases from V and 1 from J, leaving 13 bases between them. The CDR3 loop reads CASRLQGGSNQPQHF. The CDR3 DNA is TGTGCCAGCAGGTTACAGGGAGGAAGCAATCAGCCCCAGCATTTT.

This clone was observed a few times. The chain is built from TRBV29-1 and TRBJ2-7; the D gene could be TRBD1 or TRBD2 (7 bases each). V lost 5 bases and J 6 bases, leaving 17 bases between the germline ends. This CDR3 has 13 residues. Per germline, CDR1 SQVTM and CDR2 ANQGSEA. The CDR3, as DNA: TGCAGCGTTACCCGGGACAGCGGGATCGAGCAGTACTTC. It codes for CSVTRDSGIEQYF.

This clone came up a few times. CDR3 bases: TGTGCCAGTAGTATCATGGGGGGAACCGGGGAGCTGTTTTTT. Encoded protein: CASSIMGGTGELFF. This rearrangement joins TRBV19 to TRBJ2-2; weak D call: TRBD2 (6 bases). Germline lookup yields CDR1 LNHDA and CDR2 SQIVND (reference sequence). The length of the CDR3 is 14 residues. With 3 bases removed from V and 5 bases from J, the gap between germline ends came to 10 bases.

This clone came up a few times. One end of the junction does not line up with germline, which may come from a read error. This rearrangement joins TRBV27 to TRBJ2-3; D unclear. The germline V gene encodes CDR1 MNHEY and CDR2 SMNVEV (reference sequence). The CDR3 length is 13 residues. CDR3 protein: CASSLVSRDTQYF. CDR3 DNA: TGTGCCAGCAGTTTAGTCAGCAGAGATACGCAGTATTTT.

The CDR3 is CASSPRTGLNTEAFF. The CDR3 coding sequence is TGTGCCAGCAGCCCTCGGACGGGATTGAACACTGAAGCTTTCTTT. The chain has TRBV7-9 and TRBJ1-1; unclear D gene. CDR3 size: 15 residues. Germline loops: CDR1 SEHNR, CDR2 FQNEAQ (reference sequence). V was trimmed by 5 bases and J by 0 bases, leaving 13 bases between them.

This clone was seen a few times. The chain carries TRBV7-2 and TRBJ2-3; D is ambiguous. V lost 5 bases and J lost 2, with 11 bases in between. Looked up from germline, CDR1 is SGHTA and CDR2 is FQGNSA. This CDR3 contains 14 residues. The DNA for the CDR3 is TGTGCCAGCAGCCAAGTCGGCAACACAGATACGCAGTATTTT. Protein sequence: CASSQVGNTDTQYF.

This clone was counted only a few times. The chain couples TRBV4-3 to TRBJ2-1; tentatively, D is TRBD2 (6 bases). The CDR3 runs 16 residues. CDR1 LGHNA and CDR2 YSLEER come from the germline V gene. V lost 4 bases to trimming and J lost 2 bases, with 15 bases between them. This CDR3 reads CASSLLFGRAYNEQFF. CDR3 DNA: TGCGCCAGCAGCCTGCTATTCGGGAGAGCCTACAATGAGCAGTTCTTC.

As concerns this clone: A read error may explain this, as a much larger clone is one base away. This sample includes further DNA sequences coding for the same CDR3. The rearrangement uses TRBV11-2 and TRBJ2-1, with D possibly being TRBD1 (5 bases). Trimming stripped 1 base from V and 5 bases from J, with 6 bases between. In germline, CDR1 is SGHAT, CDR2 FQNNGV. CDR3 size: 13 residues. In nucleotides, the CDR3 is TGTGCCAGCAGCTTAGGACAGAACAATGAGCAGTTCTTC. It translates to CASSLGQNNEQFF.

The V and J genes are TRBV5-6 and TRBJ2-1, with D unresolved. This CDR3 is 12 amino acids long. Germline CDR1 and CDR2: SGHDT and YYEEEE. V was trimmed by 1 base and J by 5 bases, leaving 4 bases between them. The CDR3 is CASSLQDNEQFF. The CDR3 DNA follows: TGTGCCAGCAGCTTGCAAGACAATGAGCAGTTCTTC.

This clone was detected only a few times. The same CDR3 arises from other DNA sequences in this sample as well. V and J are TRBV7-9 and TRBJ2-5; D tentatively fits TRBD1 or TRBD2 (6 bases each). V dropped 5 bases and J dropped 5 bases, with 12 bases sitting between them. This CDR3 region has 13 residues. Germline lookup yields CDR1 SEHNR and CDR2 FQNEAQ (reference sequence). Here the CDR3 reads CASSRQGRETQYF. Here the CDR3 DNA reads TGTGCCAGCAGCCGTCAGGGGAGGGAGACCCAGTACTTC.

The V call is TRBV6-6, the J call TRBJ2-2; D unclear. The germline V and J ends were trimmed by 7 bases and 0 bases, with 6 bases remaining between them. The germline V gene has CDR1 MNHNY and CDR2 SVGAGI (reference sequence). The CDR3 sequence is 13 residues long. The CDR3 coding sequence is TGTGCCAGCACTCGGGCGAACACCGGGGAGCTGTTTTTT. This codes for CASTRANTGELFF.

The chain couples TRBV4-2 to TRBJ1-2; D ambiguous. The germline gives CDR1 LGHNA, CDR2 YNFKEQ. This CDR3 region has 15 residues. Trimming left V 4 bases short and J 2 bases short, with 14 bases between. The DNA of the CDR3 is TGTGCCAGCAGCCGAATATCGACCTTGAACTATGGCTACACCTTC. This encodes CASSRISTLNYGYTF.

CDR3 sequence: CASSPGGDRLGYGYTF. The DNA of the CDR3 is TGTGCCAGCTCACCAGGTGGGGACAGGCTGGGCTATGGCTACACCTTC. The chain employs TRBV18 and TRBJ1-2; TRBD1 matches 8 bases. This CDR3 spans 16 amino acids. The germline gives CDR1 KGHSH, CDR2 LQKENI. Trimming removed 2 bases from V and 4 bases from J; junction bases left unmatched: 9. The full variable domain, with the rest looked up from reference TRBV18 and TRBJ1-2, is NAGVMQNPRHLVRRRGQEARLRCSPMKGHSHVYWYRQLPEEGLKFMVYLQKENIIDESGMPKERFSAEFPKEGPSILRIQQVVRGDSAAYFCASSPGGDRLGYGYTFGSGTRLTVV.

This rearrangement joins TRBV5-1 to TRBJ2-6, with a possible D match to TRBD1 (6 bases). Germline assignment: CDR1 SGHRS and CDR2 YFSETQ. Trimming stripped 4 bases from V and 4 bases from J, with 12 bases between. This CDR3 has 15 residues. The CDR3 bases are TGCGCCAGCAGCGTCGGACAGTCCGGGGCCAACGTCCTGACTTTC. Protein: CASSVGQSGANVLTF.

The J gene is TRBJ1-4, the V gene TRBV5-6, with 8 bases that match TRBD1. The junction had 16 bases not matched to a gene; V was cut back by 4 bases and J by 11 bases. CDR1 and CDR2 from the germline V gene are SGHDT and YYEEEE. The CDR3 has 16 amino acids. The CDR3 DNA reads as TGTGCCAGCAGCCTCCGGGCCGGGACAGGAGTAGAGAAACTGTTTTTT. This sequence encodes CASSLRAGTGVEKLFF.

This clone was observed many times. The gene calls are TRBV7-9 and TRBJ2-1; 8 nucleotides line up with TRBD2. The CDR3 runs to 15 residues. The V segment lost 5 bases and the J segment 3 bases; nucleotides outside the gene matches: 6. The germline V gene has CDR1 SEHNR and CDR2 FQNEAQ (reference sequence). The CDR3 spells CASSPTAGVYNEQFF. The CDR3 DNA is TGTGCCAGCAGCCCCACAGCGGGGGTCTACAATGAGCAGTTCTTC.

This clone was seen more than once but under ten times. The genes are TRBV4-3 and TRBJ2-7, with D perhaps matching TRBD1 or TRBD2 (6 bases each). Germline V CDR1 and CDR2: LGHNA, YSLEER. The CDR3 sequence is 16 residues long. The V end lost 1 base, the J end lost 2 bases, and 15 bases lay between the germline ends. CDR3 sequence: CASSQVSGARTYEQYF. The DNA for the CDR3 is TGCGCCAGCAGCCAAGTTTCGGGGGCTCGGACCTACGAGCAGTACTTC.

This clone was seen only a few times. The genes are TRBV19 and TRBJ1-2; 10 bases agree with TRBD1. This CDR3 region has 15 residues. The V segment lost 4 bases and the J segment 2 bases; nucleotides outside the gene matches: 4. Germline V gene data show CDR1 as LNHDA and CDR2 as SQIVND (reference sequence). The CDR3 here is CASSTPGQGNYGYTF. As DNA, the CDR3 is TGTGCCAGTAGTACCCCGGGACAGGGGAACTATGGCTACACCTTC.

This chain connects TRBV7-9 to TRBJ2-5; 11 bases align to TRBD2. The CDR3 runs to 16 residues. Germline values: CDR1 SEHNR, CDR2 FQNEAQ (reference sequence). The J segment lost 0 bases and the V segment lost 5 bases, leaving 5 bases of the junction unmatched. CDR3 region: CASSQGLAVYQETQYF. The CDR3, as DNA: TGTGCCAGCAGCCAGGGACTAGCGGTGTACCAAGAGACCCAGTACTTC.

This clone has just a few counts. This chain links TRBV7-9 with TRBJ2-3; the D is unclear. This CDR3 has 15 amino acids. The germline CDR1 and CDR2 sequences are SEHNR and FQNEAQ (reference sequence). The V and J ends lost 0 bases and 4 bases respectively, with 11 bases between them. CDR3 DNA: TGTGCCAGCAGCTTAGCGCCCATGGCAGCAGATACGCAGTATTTT. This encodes CASSLAPMAADTQYF.

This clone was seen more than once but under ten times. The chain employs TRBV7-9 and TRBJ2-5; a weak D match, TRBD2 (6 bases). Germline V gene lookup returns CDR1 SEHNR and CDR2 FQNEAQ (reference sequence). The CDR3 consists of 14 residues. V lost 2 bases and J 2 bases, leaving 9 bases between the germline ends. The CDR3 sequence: CASSLRDFQETQYF. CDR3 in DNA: TGTGCCAGCAGCTTAAGGGACTTTCAAGAGACCCAGTACTTC.

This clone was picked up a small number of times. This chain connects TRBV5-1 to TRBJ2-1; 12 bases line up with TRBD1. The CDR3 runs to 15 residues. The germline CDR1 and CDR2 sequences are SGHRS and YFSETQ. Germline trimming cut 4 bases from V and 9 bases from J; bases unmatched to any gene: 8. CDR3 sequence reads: CASSRPGQGAGEQFF. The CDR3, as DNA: TGCGCCAGCAGCCGACCGGGACAGGGGGCTGGTGAGCAGTTCTTC.

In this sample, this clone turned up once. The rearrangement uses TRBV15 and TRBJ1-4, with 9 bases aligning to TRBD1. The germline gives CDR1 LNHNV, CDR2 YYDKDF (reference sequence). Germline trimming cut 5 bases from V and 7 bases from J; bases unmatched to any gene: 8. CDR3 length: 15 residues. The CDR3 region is CATSQKGQGPEKLFF. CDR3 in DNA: TGTGCCACCAGCCAAAAGGGACAGGGTCCTGAAAAACTGTTTTTT.